This is a list of T cell receptor beta chains from one sample in a study of blood T cell repertoires in COVID-19. The protocol was immunoSEQ multiplex PCR, while the TCRdb copy is restricted to in-frame clones and leaves out a portion. The data hold 50,000 to 55,000 clones, with just under 90% observed a single time. Specimen: peripheral blood. These receptors came from a man in his fifties with acute or convalescent COVID-19. The CDR3 runs from the conserved cysteine through the conserved F or W. A D gene is named only where the DNA matches it firmly. Some rows mark clone size as missing; the rest say once, few, many or name a class of expanded clone.

abundance	d_gene	v_gene	j_gene	CDR3aa	CDR3nt
NA	TRBD2	TRBV28	TRBJ2-1	CASSLRLAGLQNEQFF	TGTGCCAGCAGTTTACGACTAGCAGGGCTGCAAAATGAGCAGTTCTTC
NA	TRBD1	TRBV10-3	TRBJ1-5	CAISNQGAAGNQPQHF	TGTGCCATCAGCAACCAGGGGGCGGCTGGCAATCAGCCCCAGCATTTT
NA	TRBD1	TRBV11-3	TRBJ1-1	CASSWNRGPVNTEAFF	TGTGCCAGCAGCTGGAACAGGGGGCCAGTGAACACTGAAGCTTTCTTT
NA	NA	TRBV2	TRBJ1-6	CASSEEAGRSSPLHF	TGTGCCAGCAGTGAAGAGGCAGGGCGTTCGTCACCCCTCCACTTT
once	TRBD1	TRBV19	TRBJ1-2	CASSVTGTGSYGYTF	TGTGCCAGTAGTGTAACCGGGACAGGGAGCTATGGCTACACCTTC
NA	NA	TRBV6-5	TRBJ1-2	CASSYHARQRPDGYTF	TGTGCCAGCAGTTACCACGCCCGACAGCGTCCAGATGGCTACACCTTC
NA	NA	TRBV21-1	TRBJ2-7	CASSPRPGTGFLRRYEQYF	TGTGCCAGCAGCCCTCGTCCCGGGACAGGGTTCCTCCGACGCTACGAGCAGTACTTC
NA	TRBD1	TRBV19	TRBJ2-7	CASSPYRGPYDEQYF	TGTGCCAGTAGCCCCTACAGGGGGCCATACGACGAGCAGTACTTC
NA	NA	TRBV9	TRBJ1-2	CASSASLRTQGGYGYTF	TGTGCCAGCAGCGCCTCCCTTCGAACACAGGGTGGCTATGGCTACACCTTC
NA	NA	TRBV27	TRBJ2-5	CASSPDRPQETQYF	TGTGCCAGCAGTCCTGACAGGCCCCAAGAGACCCAGTACTTC
NA	NA	TRBV20-1	TRBJ1-5	CSAQGSQPQHF	TGCAGTGCCCAGGGGAGTCAGCCCCAGCATTTT
NA	NA	TRBV5-5	TRBJ2-2	CASSFELTGELFF	TGTGCCAGCAGCTTCGAACTTACCGGGGAGCTGTTTTTT
NA	NA	TRBV10-3	TRBJ1-4	CAIQAGEDITNEKLFF	TGTGCCATCCAGGCCGGGGAGGACATCACTAATGAAAAACTGTTTTTT
NA	NA	TRBV4-1	TRBJ1-1	CASSQAYTREVNTEAFF	TGCGCCAGCAGCCAAGCCTACACCCGGGAGGTGAACACTGAAGCTTTCTTT
NA	TRBD2	TRBV19	TRBJ2-7	CASSPSGGPLYEQYF	TGTGCCAGTAGTCCTAGCGGGGGCCCTCTCTACGAGCAGTACTTC
NA	TRBD2	TRBV24-1	TRBJ2-1	CATQVAGEGVGNEQFF	TGTGCCACCCAGGTTGCGGGAGAGGGTGTTGGGAATGAGCAGTTCTTC
NA	TRBD1	TRBV11-2	TRBJ1-2	CASSPPDRGNEGYGYTF	TGTGCCAGCAGCCCGCCGGACAGGGGGAATGAGGGCTATGGCTACACCTTC